The following is a T cell receptor beta chain sequence with its context. Between the trimmed V and J ends, which lost 4 bases and 4 bases, there was a span of 14 bases. Per germline, CDR1 SGDLS and CDR2 YYNGEE. The length of the CDR3 is 14 residues. This sample stems from a study of blood T cell repertoires in COVID-19. As for the study in general: Sample material is recorded as cDNA or gDNA derived from T cells, B-cell-depleted T cells, or PBMCs.

Method: immunoSEQ multiplex PCR; TCRdb's copy keeps in-frame clones and lacks some. The sample includes approximately 100,000 clones, approximately 90% seen only once; the top ten take 3.1%. The sequenced sample consisted of peripheral blood. The clonotype comes from a man in his fifties or sixties in a cohort sampled during active COVID-19. The chain joins TRBV9 to TRBJ1-2, with D perhaps TRBD1 (5 bases). DNA of the CDR3: TGTGCCAGCAGCACCCAGGGTATTGGCTATGGCTACACCTTC. It codes for CASSTQGIGYGYTF.